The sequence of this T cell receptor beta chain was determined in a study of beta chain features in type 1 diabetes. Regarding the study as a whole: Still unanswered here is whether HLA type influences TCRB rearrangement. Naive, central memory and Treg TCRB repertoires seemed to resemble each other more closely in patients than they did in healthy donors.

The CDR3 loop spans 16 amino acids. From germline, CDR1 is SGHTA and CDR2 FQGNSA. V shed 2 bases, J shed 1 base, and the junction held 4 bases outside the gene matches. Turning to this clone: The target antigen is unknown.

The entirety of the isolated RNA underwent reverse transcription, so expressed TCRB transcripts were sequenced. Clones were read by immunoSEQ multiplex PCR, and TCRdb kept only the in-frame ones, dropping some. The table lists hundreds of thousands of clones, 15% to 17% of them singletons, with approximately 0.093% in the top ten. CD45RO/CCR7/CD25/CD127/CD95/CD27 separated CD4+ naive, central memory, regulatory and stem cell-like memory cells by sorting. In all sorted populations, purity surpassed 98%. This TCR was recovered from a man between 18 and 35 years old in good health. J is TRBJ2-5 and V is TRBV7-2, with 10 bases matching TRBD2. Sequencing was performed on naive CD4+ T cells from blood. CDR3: CASSLTGTSAQETQYF. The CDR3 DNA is TGTGCCAGCAGCTTAACCGGGACTAGCGCCCAAGAGACCCAGTACTTC.